The entry below describes one T cell receptor (beta chain). This sample stems from a study of blood T cell repertoires in COVID-19. V shed 2 bases, J shed 5 bases, and the junction held 1 base outside the gene matches. The germline V gene encodes CDR1 SGHDT and CDR2 YYEEEE. CDR3 length: 13 residues. Profiled with immunoSEQ multiplex PCR; TCRdb holds only in-frame clones, not every one. The table shows more than 150,000 clones, with about 79% occurring only once. The sequencing sample was made of peripheral blood. This receptor was taken from a woman aged 45-65 years with acute or convalescent COVID-19. The chain employs TRBV5-6 and TRBJ2-7; 10 bases are a match to TRBD2. CDR3 loop: CASSFGTSDEQYF. The CDR3, as DNA: TGTGCCAGCAGCTTCGGGACTAGCGACGAGCAGTACTTC.